This TCR beta chain was documented in a study of cytomegalovirus exposure and HLA in healthy donors. The germline CDR1 and CDR2 sequences are SGHKS and YYEKEE (reference sequence). Trimming cost V 0 bases and J 1 base, with 4 bases left between them. The CDR3 spans 13 residues. Researchers ran the PCR with 60 Vbeta and 13 Jbeta primers. Sequencing was performed with immunoSEQ multiplex PCR; in TCRdb, only in-frame clones are kept and a portion is missing. The sample lists around 92,000 clones; around 83% were seen once. As regards this clone: Antigen unknown.

Study observations and caveats: Roughly uniform sequencing depth across donors was assumed, possibly incorrectly.

V usage is TRBV5-5 and J usage is TRBJ1-1; D uncertain. The sequencing input was PBMCs. The sequence was obtained from a female donor in good health and CMV-seropositive. The CDR3 DNA reads as TGTGCCAGCAGCTTGGTGGCGAACACTGAAGCTTTCTTT. It yields the protein CASSLVANTEAFF.